This TCR beta chain was profiled in a study of blood T cell repertoires in COVID-19. About the research overall: PBMCs, B-cell-depleted T cells, or T cells provided the cDNA or gDNA that made up the material.

Using immunoSEQ multiplex PCR, the repertoire was profiled, and TCRdb retains in-frame clones only, with some absent. This table holds around 370,000 clones, approximately 91% found once. Those enrolled in Seattle joined during active infection and were followed longitudinally afterward. The CDR3 covers 14 residues. V was pared by 7 bases and J by 0 bases, with 11 bases between. Germline CDR1 and CDR2: SGHTS and YDEGEE. The sequence came from a woman in her seventies with COVID-19, enrolled during active disease. Sequenced: peripheral blood. The chain joins TRBV5-8 to TRBJ1-3; maybe TRBD1 (6 bases). Written as DNA, the CDR3 is TGTGCCAGCGGCACAGGGAGCTCTGGAAACACCATATATTTT. This codes for CASGTGSSGNTIYF.